These T cell receptor beta chains were read from a single sample in a study of blood T cell repertoires in COVID-19. The table came from immunoSEQ multiplex PCR; TCRdb's copy has only in-frame clones and leaves some out. The table records about 53,000 clones, 70% to 85% of them present only once. The sample was peripheral blood. The origin of the receptors is a human donor in a cohort sampled during active COVID-19. CDR3s include the opening cysteine and the closing phenylalanine or tryptophan. D genes are given only for firm matches. Rows give clone size only sometimes, using once, few, many, or a class for an expanded clone.

d_gene	j_gene	abundance	len	v_gene	CDR3aa	CDR3nt
TRBD2	TRBJ2-6	NA	16	TRBV3-1/TRBV3-2	CASRGTSGSGANVLTF	TGTGCCAGCAGAGGGACTAGCGGCTCTGGGGCCAACGTCCTGACTTTC
NA	TRBJ2-3	NA	16	TRBV2	CASSDRGWGSTDTQYF	TGTGCCAGCAGTGACAGGGGTTGGGGGTCCACAGATACGCAGTATTTT
NA	TRBJ2-7	NA	15	TRBV4-3	CASSQQIGVAYEQYF	TGCGCCAGCAGCCAACAGATCGGGGTGGCCTACGAGCAGTACTTC
NA	TRBJ1-1	NA	13	TRBV7-8	CASSRTGSSEAFF	TGTGCCAGCAGCCGCACAGGGTCGTCTGAAGCTTTCTTT
TRBD1	TRBJ1-1	NA	15	TRBV18	CASSPTGSLNTEAFF	TGTGCCAGCTCACCGACAGGGTCCTTGAACACTGAAGCTTTCTTT
NA	TRBJ1-6	NA	15	TRBV28	CASSLHSNKRSPLHF	TGTGCCAGCAGTTTACACTCAAATAAGAGATCACCCCTCCACTTT
NA	TRBJ1-4	NA	14	TRBV19	CASSSRVTNEKLFF	TGTGCCAGTAGTAGTCGGGTCACTAATGAAAAACTGTTTTTT
NA	TRBJ2-5	NA	16	TRBV19	CASSTRRRGRQETQYF	TGTGCCAGTAGTACCCGCCGAAGGGGGAGACAAGAGACCCAGTACTTC
TRBD1	TRBJ1-1	NA	13	TRBV6-6	CASRQGANTEAFF	TGTGCCAGCAGGCAGGGGGCGAACACTGAAGCTTTCTTT
NA	TRBJ2-7	NA	13	TRBV5-1	CASSAPDSYEQYF	TGCGCCAGCAGCGCCCCGGACAGCTACGAGCAGTACTTC
TRBD1	TRBJ1-3	once	17	TRBV15	CATSRRTGTLSGNTIYF	TGTGCCACCAGCAGAAGGACAGGGACACTGTCCGGAAACACCATATATTTT
NA	TRBJ2-1	NA	16	TRBV14	CASSRAGTYLNNEQFF	TGTGCCAGCAGCCGCGCCGGGACATACCTTAACAATGAGCAGTTCTTC
NA	TRBJ2-1	NA	17	TRBV15	CATSSGRGSGIYNEQFF	TGTGCCACCAGCAGTGGGAGGGGGTCGGGAATCTACAATGAGCAGTTCTTC
NA	TRBJ2-7	NA	12	TRBV12-3/TRBV12-4	CASSLQTGTRYF	TGTGCCAGCAGTTTACAGACAGGGACTCGGTACTTC
TRBD2	TRBJ2-3	NA	16	TRBV13	CASSTTSGGSVDTQYF	TGTGCCAGCAGCACGACTAGCGGGGGGAGTGTGGATACGCAGTATTTT
TRBD2	TRBJ2-7	NA	15	TRBV7-2	CASSLGGGAPYEQYF	TGTGCCAGCAGCTTAGGCGGGGGGGCGCCCTACGAGCAGTACTTC
NA	TRBJ1-4	NA	14	TRBV6-2/TRBV6-3	CASSTWEGSEKLFF	TGTGCCAGCAGTACTTGGGAGGGGAGTGAAAAACTGTTTTTT
TRBD2	TRBJ2-5	NA	14	TRBV5-6	CASSASGGVETQYF	TGTGCCAGCAGCGCTAGCGGGGGGGTGGAGACCCAGTACTTC
NA	TRBJ2-7	NA	14	TRBV7-2	CASSLGLEGYEQYF	TGTGCCAGCAGCTTAGGGCTAGAGGGATACGAGCAGTACTTC
NA	TRBJ1-5	once	13	TRBV28	CASSLRRHQPQHF	TGTGCCAGCAGCCTCCGGCGGCATCAGCCCCAGCATTTT
NA	TRBJ1-2	NA	12	TRBV5-8	CASSLRNYGYTF	TGTGCCAGCAGCTTGCGGAACTATGGCTACACCTTC
TRBD2	TRBJ2-7	NA	11	TRBV27	CATGGVDEQYF	TGTGCCACGGGGGGGGTGGACGAGCAGTACTTC
TRBD2	TRBJ2-3	NA	15	TRBV3-1/TRBV3-2	CASSPTSGSTDTQYF	TGTGCCAGCAGCCCGACTAGCGGGAGTACAGATACGCAGTATTTT
TRBD2	TRBJ2-1	NA	15	TRBV18	CASSSQREGYNEQFF	TGTGCCAGCTCCTCACAGCGGGAGGGCTACAATGAGCAGTTCTTC
NA	TRBJ2-3	NA	12	TRBV3-1/TRBV3-2	CASSQARRDIQF	TGTGCCAGCAGCCAAGCTAGAAGGGACATCCAATTT
TRBD1	TRBJ1-1	NA	16	TRBV28	CASSPARGQKATEAFF	TGTGCCAGCAGTCCCGCCCGGGGACAGAAAGCGACTGAAGCTTTCTTT
TRBD1	TRBJ1-2	NA	14	TRBV6-5	CASSRTGAEYGYTF	TGTGCCAGCAGTCGAACAGGGGCGGAATATGGCTACACCTTC
NA	TRBJ2-2	few	15	TRBV7-9	CASSLNPVNTGELFF	TGTGCCAGCAGCTTAAATCCGGTGAACACCGGGGAGCTGTTTTTT
NA	TRBJ1-5	NA	15	TRBV12-5	CASALGTYSNQPQHF	TGTGCTAGTGCTCTGGGGACATATAGCAATCAGCCCCAGCATTTT
NA	TRBJ2-3	NA	15	TRBV3-1/TRBV3-2	CASSPSYAGRDTQYF	TGTGCCAGCAGCCCCTCCTATGCGGGGAGAGATACGCAGTATTTT
NA	TRBJ2-2	NA	13	TRBV6-4	CASSETNTGELFF	TGTGCCAGCAGTGAGACAAACACCGGGGAGCTGTTTTTT
TRBD2	TRBJ2-7	NA	15	TRBV27	CASSPGLGWMGEQYF	TGTGCCAGCAGCCCGGGACTAGGGTGGATGGGGGAGCAGTACTTC
NA	TRBJ2-3	NA	14	TRBV7-3	CASSLRGAGDTQYF	TGTGCCAGCAGCTTACGCGGGGCGGGGGATACGCAGTATTTT
TRBD2	TRBJ2-2	NA	14	TRBV6-2/TRBV6-3	CASSTPTAGRRLFF	TGTGCCAGCAGTACCCCAACAGCGGGGCGTCGGCTGTTTTTT
TRBD2	TRBJ2-3	NA	17	TRBV7-3	CASSLTMDAGGTDTQYF	TGTGCCAGCAGCTTAACTATGGACGCGGGGGGCACAGATACGCAGTATTTT
NA	TRBJ1-1	NA	13	TRBV2	CASGGEMNTEAFF	TGTGCCAGTGGCGGGGAGATGAACACTGAAGCTTTCTTT
NA	TRBJ2-7	NA	14	TRBV15	CATSSHRDSYEQYF	TGTGCCACCAGCAGTCACAGGGATTCCTACGAGCAGTACTTC
NA	TRBJ2-3	NA	16	TRBV24-1	CATSDPRAGGTDTQYF	TGTGCCACCAGTGACCCCCGTGCGGGTGGGACAGATACGCAGTATTTT
TRBD1	TRBJ1-5	NA	18	TRBV19	CASSMRDRGPYSNQPQHF	TGTGCCAGTAGTATGAGGGACAGGGGGCCATATAGCAATCAGCCCCAGCATTTT
TRBD2	TRBJ2-1	NA	17	TRBV5-1	CASTPNAPGLSSHEQFF	TGCGCCAGCACCCCCAACGCCCCGGGACTATCCTCGCATGAGCAGTTCTTC
NA	TRBJ2-2	few	15	TRBV19	CASSRGNRGTGELFF	TGTGCCAGTAGTAGAGGAAATCGGGGGACCGGGGAGCTGTTTTTT
NA	TRBJ2-2	few	14	TRBV5-6	CASSLYQATGELFF	TGTGCCAGCAGCTTGTATCAGGCCACCGGGGAGCTGTTTTTT
NA	TRBJ2-7	NA	13	TRBV6-5	CASRRSGSYEQYF	TGTGCCAGCAGGCGTAGCGGATCATACGAGCAGTACTTC
NA	TRBJ2-7	NA	14	TRBV9	CASSPQLGAFEQYF	TGTGCCAGCAGCCCACAATTAGGGGCTTTTGAGCAGTACTTC
TRBD2	TRBJ2-1	NA	16	TRBV5-3	CARWTSGGLIYNEQFF	TGTGCCAGATGGACTAGCGGGGGGCTTATCTACAATGAGCAGTTCTTC
NA	TRBJ2-7	NA	14	TRBV5-1	CASSLVPSSYEQYF	TGCGCCAGCAGCTTGGTCCCCAGCTCCTACGAGCAGTACTTC
TRBD2	TRBJ2-7	NA	12	TRBV6-5	CASSGPGGEQYF	TGTGCCAGCAGCGGCCCGGGGGGCGAGCAGTACTTC
TRBD1	TRBJ1-1	NA	14	TRBV29-1	CSVCQGGSNTEAFF	TGCAGCGTCTGCCAAGGGGGCTCCAACACTGAAGCTTTCTTT
NA	TRBJ1-1	NA	12	TRBV5-6	CASSPGVREAFF	TGTGCCAGCAGCCCGGGGGTCCGTGAAGCTTTCTTT
TRBD1	TRBJ2-3	NA	15	TRBV11-2	CASSLGTGTPDTQYF	TGTGCCAGCAGTCTAGGGACAGGGACCCCAGATACGCAGTATTTT
TRBD1	TRBJ2-7	medium-sized	14	TRBV29-1	CSVEDWDREYEQYF	TGCAGCGTTGAAGATTGGGACAGGGAGTACGAGCAGTACTTC
TRBD2	TRBJ2-5	NA	13	TRBV28	CASTRGREETQYF	TGTGCCAGCACCCGGGGGAGGGAGGAGACCCAGTACTTC
NA	TRBJ1-5	NA	14	TRBV2	CASSASLPEQPQHF	TGTGCCAGCAGTGCGTCTCTACCCGAGCAGCCCCAGCATTTT
TRBD2	TRBJ2-7	once	15	TRBV10-3	CAISRLAGNTYEQYF	TGTGCCATCAGCCGACTAGCGGGGAACACCTACGAGCAGTACTTC
NA	TRBJ2-3	NA	15	TRBV5-1	CASSIGQTFRDTQYF	TGCGCCAGCAGCATCGGACAGACCTTTAGAGATACGCAGTATTTT
TRBD2	TRBJ2-3	NA	15	TRBV7-3	CASSPQGGRTDTQYF	TGTGCCAGCAGCCCTCAAGGCGGGAGAACAGATACGCAGTATTTT
TRBD1	TRBJ2-1	NA	14	TRBV28	CASSSSGTGNEQFF	TGTGCCAGCAGTTCATCCGGGACAGGGAATGAGCAGTTCTTC
TRBD1	TRBJ2-4	NA	12	TRBV28	CASRTGENIQYF	TGTGCCAGCAGGACAGGGGAAAACATTCAGTACTTC
NA	TRBJ1-1	NA	13	TRBV7-9	CASKAGMNTEAFF	TGTGCCAGCAAGGCCGGGATGAACACTGAAGCTTTCTTT
NA	TRBJ1-2	NA	13	TRBV12-3/TRBV12-4	CASSLKTSYGYTF	TGTGCCAGCAGTTTAAAGACTAGCTATGGCTACACCTTC